Following are 2 T cell receptor beta chains from one sample sequenced in a study of neurological immune-mediated disorders. TCRdb reprocessed the 5' RACE reads with MiXCR, giving one entry per CDR3 protein. The sample lists tens of thousands of distinct CDR3 sequences, about 6% occurring once. Sequencing was carried out using CD4+ T cells from blood. Every receptor here comes from a woman in her thirties or forties in good health.

Many counts were recorded for this clonotype. The chain combines TRBV20-1 with TRBJ2-5; D is unclear. CDR3 length: 12 amino acids. Germline CDR1 and CDR2: DFQATT and SNEGSKA (reference sequence). Trimming cost V 2 bases and J 5 bases, with 9 bases left between them. The CDR3 region is CSARYIGETQYF. The CDR3 nucleotides are TGCAGTGCTAGATATATAGGGGAGACCCAGTACTTC.

This clonotype was counted many times. The rearrangement links TRBV28 to TRBJ1-5; no firm D call. The CDR3 covers 13 residues. V was trimmed by 11 bases and J by 3 bases, leaving 14 bases between them. Per germline, CDR1 MDHEN and CDR2 SYDVKM. CDR3 amino acids: CAEGSFYNQPQHF. CDR3 nucleotide sequence: TGTGCCGAGGGCAGCTTTTACAATCAGCCCCAGCATTTT.